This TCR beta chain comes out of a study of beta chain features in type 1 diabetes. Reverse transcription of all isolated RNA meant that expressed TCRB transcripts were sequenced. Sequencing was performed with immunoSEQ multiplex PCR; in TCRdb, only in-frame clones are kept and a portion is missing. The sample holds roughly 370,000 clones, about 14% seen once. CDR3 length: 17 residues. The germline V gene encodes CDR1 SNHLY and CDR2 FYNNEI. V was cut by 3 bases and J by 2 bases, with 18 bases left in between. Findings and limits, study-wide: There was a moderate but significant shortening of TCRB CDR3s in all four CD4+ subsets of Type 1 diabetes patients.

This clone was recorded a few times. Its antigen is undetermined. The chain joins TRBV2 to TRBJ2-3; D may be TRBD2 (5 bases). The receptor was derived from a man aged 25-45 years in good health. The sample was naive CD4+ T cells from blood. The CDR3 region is CASSERAHPFLTDTQYF. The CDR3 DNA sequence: TGTGCCAGCAGTGAGCGGGCGCACCCCTTCCTCACAGATACGCAGTATTTT.